This section outlines one TCR beta chain sequence together with its context. Its matching antigen is unknown. This entry belongs to a study of shared clonotypes between healthy human individuals. Study in general: The study used three CD4 naive, three CD4 memory, two CD8 naive and one CD8 memory plate per donor. Study-level results: Researchers sampled only blood; tissue repertoires likely differ. Across subsets, estimated richness was generally greater for naive than for memory populations.

The CDR3 is 13 amino acids. With 5 bases removed from V and 7 bases from J, the gap between germline ends came to 11 bases. CDR1 LNHNV and CDR2 YYDKDF come from the germline V gene (reference sequence). Libraries were prepared by immunoSEQ multiplex PCR; TCRdb keeps only in-frame clonotypes and omits some of them. The sample yields more than 400,000 clones, roughly 95% seen once. The source material was naive CD4+ T cells sorted from blood. Noted subset: CD45RA+ positively selected. The chain recombines TRBV15 with TRBJ1-4; no firm D call. The receptor's source is a young woman in good health. The CDR3 loop is CATSGATLEKLFF. DNA for the CDR3: TGTGCCACCAGCGGCGCGACACTTGAAAAACTGTTTTTT.